The T cell receptor (beta chain) described here comes from a study of shared clonotypes between healthy human individuals. With V trimmed by 5 bases and J by 11 bases, 12 bases remained unmatched. The germline gives CDR1 SGHVS, CDR2 FNYEAQ. The CDR3 length is 14 residues. Naive-designated CD8 cells lacked CD45RO, were positively enriched for CCR7, and omitted terminally differentiated effector memory CD45RA+ cells. Using immunoSEQ multiplex PCR, the repertoire was profiled, and TCRdb retains in-frame clones only, with some absent. The sample has nearly 600,000 clones; nearly 97% are singletons. The V call is TRBV7-6, the J call TRBJ2-5; 9 bases line up with TRBD2. The clonotype was recovered from a woman aged 25 to 39 in good health. The sequenced sample was naive CD8+ T cells sorted from blood. The CDR3 protein is CASSQAGGPEEQYF. The CDR3 DNA is TGTGCCAGCAGCCAGGCGGGAGGGCCAGAAGAGCAGTACTTC.